This record concerns one T cell receptor beta chain sequence. This entry comes from a study of blood T cell repertoires in COVID-19. Study-level background: The samples span acute and convalescent COVID-19 from the United States, Italy and Spain. PBMCs, B-cell-depleted T cells, or T cells provided the cDNA or gDNA that made up the material.

Trimming removed 4 bases at V and 9 bases at J, with 19 bases between. Germline CDR1 SNHLY, CDR2 FYNNEI. CDR3 length: 15 amino acids. Original processing notes: Amplified reference gene primers provided the basis for estimating nucleated cell counts. Assay used: immunoSEQ multiplex PCR; TCRdb lists only in-frame clones, some missing. That table supplies the V and J calls and clone size; D and trimming were determined from the DNA. This table holds about 670,000 clones, approximately 90% found once. The chain carries TRBV2 and TRBJ1-5; D gene ambiguous. This sequence originates from a woman in her late teens or twenties with acute or convalescent COVID-19. The sequenced sample was peripheral blood. The CDR3 nucleotides read TGTGCCAGCAGTGTTGGGGTCCACCGCGAGGGGCCCCAGCATTTT. It specifies CASSVGVHREGPQHF.